This T cell receptor (beta chain) is from a study of Ad26.COV2.S vaccination and SARS-CoV-2 variants. The study, taken as a whole, reports: Participants given vaccine showed non-spike TCR breadth similar to that of placebo recipients.

Treatment noted: 19 received Ad26.COV2.S at low or high dose, single or two shots; about 5 received placebo; per-sample allocation not given. Sampling took place 63 days after the first vaccine or placebo injection. Turning to this clone: Its target is not known.

Using immunoSEQ multiplex PCR, the repertoire was profiled, and TCRdb retains in-frame clones only, with some absent. The sample comprises roughly 500,000 clones, about 83% of which are singletons, and 9.5% to 15% rests with the top ten. From germline, CDR1 is SGHVS and CDR2 FNYEAQ. CDR3 size: 15 residues. Trimming cost V 1 base and J 2 bases, with 10 bases left between them. The TCR originated in a person between 18 and 60 years old who received the Ad26.COV2.S COVID-19 vaccine or a placebo. The chain employs TRBV7-6 and TRBJ2-3; D call uncertain. Source: peripheral blood, taken in a trial of Ad26.COV2.S vaccine versus placebo. The CDR3 sequence is CASSLVDGPTDTQYF. DNA of the CDR3: TGTGCCAGCAGCTTAGTGGACGGGCCCACAGATACGCAGTATTTT.